This passage covers 22 T cell receptor beta chains from one sample sequenced in a study of CD8 T cells in ankylosing spondylitis. One entry per CDR3 protein, called by TCRdb with MiXCR from the 5' RACE reads. Of fewer than 40,000 distinct CDR3 sequences listed, less than 40% were seen once; the top ten hold 45%. Sample: synovial fluid, either unsorted or a sorted T cell fraction (not recorded which). The source is a male donor with ankylosing spondylitis.

The gene calls are TRBV30 and TRBJ2-2, with D hard to call. CDR1 is GTSNPN, CDR2 SVGIG, per germline (reference sequence). CDR3 length: 14 residues. The V end lost 0 bases, the J end lost 7 bases, and 12 bases lay between the germline ends. The CDR3 here is CAWSVSMDFGELFF. The CDR3 nucleotides are TGTGCCTGGAGTGTATCAATGGATTTCGGGGAGCTGTTTTTT.

The chain uses TRBV29-1 and TRBJ1-1; D is unresolved. CDR1 is SQVTM and CDR2 is ANQGSEA in the germline V gene. The CDR3 totals 12 residues. Deletions cut 1 base from V and 2 bases from J, with 5 bases between. The DNA for the CDR3 is TGCAGCGTTGAAGGGGTAAACACTGAAGCTTTCTTT. It translates to CSVEGVNTEAFF.

The chain links TRBV12-3 or TRBV12-4 to TRBJ2-3, with TRBD2 matching over 11 bases. The V gene end was trimmed by 6 bases and the J gene end by 2 bases; junction bases not matched to a gene: 7. The CDR3 runs to 16 residues. The CDR3 DNA reads as TGTGCCAGCAGGACCGGGACTAGCGGATACACAGATACGCAGTATTTT. It yields the protein CASRTGTSGYTDTQYF.

In nucleotides, the CDR3 is TGCGCCAGCAGTGAGGGACTAGCGGAGATCACAGATACGCAGTATTTT. The encoded protein is CASSEGLAEITDTQYF. This chain joins TRBV10-2 and TRBJ2-3; TRBD2 matches at 10 bases. Per the germline V gene, CDR1 is WSHSY and CDR2 is SAAADI. J lost 2 bases, V lost 2 bases, and 4 bases had no gene match. The CDR3 runs 16 residues.

The rearrangement uses TRBV20-1 and TRBJ2-1, with D tentatively TRBD2 (5 bases). Trimming removed 3 bases at V and 0 bases at J, with 12 bases between. The CDR3 totals 15 residues. Germline V gives CDR1 DFQATT, CDR2 SNEGSKA (reference sequence). The CDR3: CSASTAAFSYNEQFF. The CDR3 DNA reads as TGCAGTGCTAGTACAGCGGCCTTCTCCTACAATGAGCAGTTCTTC.

The chain joins TRBV3-1 to TRBJ2-1; 9 nucleotides match TRBD2. The junction had 12 bases not matched to a gene; V was cut back by 4 bases and J by 2 bases. Germline V gives CDR1 LGHDT, CDR2 YNNKEL (reference sequence). This CDR3 comprises 18 residues. The CDR3 bases are TGTGCCAGCAGCCGATTTAGGACTAGCGCTACCCCCTACAATGAGCAGTTCTTC. It codes for CASSRFRTSATPYNEQFF.

V usage is TRBV20-1 and J usage is TRBJ2-7, with 10 bases that match TRBD1. Losses at the gene ends were 6 bases for V and 1 base for J; bases not matched to a gene: 6. CDR1 and CDR2 from the germline V gene are DFQATT and SNEGSKA (reference sequence). This CDR3 has 14 amino acids. This chain's CDR3 is CSARTGGDSYEQYV. The CDR3 region has the DNA TGCAGTGCCAGGACAGGGGGTGATTCCTACGAGCAGTACGTC.

V usage is TRBV6-4 and J usage is TRBJ2-1; the match to TRBD2 covers 14 bases. Germline loops: CDR1 MRHNA, CDR2 SNTAGT. This CDR3 is built from 15 residues. The junction had 3 bases not matched to a gene; V was cut back by 4 bases and J by 7 bases. This CDR3 is CASSVGTSGSNEQFF. DNA for the CDR3: TGTGCCAGCAGTGTCGGGACTAGCGGGAGTAATGAGCAGTTCTTC.

The genes are TRBV20-1 and TRBJ2-7; D unclear. The germline gives CDR1 DFQATT, CDR2 SNEGSKA (reference sequence). Deletions cut 3 bases from V and 6 bases from J, with 9 bases between. The CDR3 is 11 amino acids. The CDR3 protein is CSARYPAEQYF. CDR3 DNA: TGCAGTGCTAGGTACCCGGCCGAGCAGTACTTC.

This clonotype showed up just a few times. This chain connects TRBV6-5 to TRBJ2-1; no reliable D call. V shed 1 base and J shed 6 bases, with 19 bases lying between them. Looked up from germline, CDR1 is MNHEY and CDR2 is SVGAGI. The CDR3 totals 17 residues. CDR3 sequence: CASSYWRTLWQSNEQFF. CDR3 nucleotides: TGTGCCAGCAGTTACTGGCGAACCCTGTGGCAGAGCAATGAGCAGTTCTTC.

The rearrangement joins TRBV7-8 to TRBJ2-7; possibly TRBD1 or TRBD2 for D (5 bases each). Germline values: CDR1 SGHVS, CDR2 FQNEAQ. V lost 3 bases, J lost 2 bases, and 17 bases lay in between. The length of the CDR3 is 16 residues. The CDR3 is CASSFPGTSGAYEQYV. In DNA form, the CDR3 reads TGTGCCAGCAGCTTCCCCGGGACCAGTGGGGCCTACGAGCAGTACGTC.

This clonotype has at least ten counts. The rearrangement joins TRBV6-2 or TRBV6-3 to TRBJ1-1; D unclear. With 7 bases removed from V and 10 bases from J, the gap between germline ends came to 25 bases. CDR1 is MNHEY, CDR2 SVGEGT, per germline. The CDR3 is 15 residues long. The CDR3 spells CASTLTIGAPEGAFF. For the CDR3, the DNA is TGTGCCAGCACCCTCACTATCGGAGCCCCCGAAGGAGCTTTCTTT.

This rearrangement joins TRBV4-1 to TRBJ2-1; possible D gene TRBD1, 5 bases. This CDR3 has 15 amino acids. Trimming cost V 0 bases and J 2 bases, with 8 bases left between them. Germline CDR1 is MGHRA and CDR2 is YSYEKL. CDR3: CASSQDPGPYNEQFF. The CDR3 DNA reads TGCGCCAGCAGCCAAGACCCAGGGCCCTACAATGAGCAGTTCTTC.

The gene calls are TRBV7-9 and TRBJ2-3, with no clear D. Trimming stripped 5 bases from V and 6 bases from J, with 9 bases between. Germline loops: CDR1 SEHNR, CDR2 FQNEAQ (reference sequence). The CDR3 runs to 12 residues. The CDR3 bases are TGTGCCAGCAGCCTACCAGCGGATACGCAGTATTTT. It yields the protein CASSLPADTQYF.

V and J are TRBV11-2 and TRBJ2-7; D is tentatively TRBD1 or TRBD2 (5 bases each). Trimming pared 4 bases from V and 3 bases from J, leaving 10 bases between. Per germline, CDR1 SGHAT and CDR2 FQNNGV. The CDR3 is 13 amino acids. CDR3 DNA sequence: TGTGCCAGCAGCTGGGGACGGATCTACGAGCAGTACTTC. Translating gives CASSWGRIYEQYF.

This clonotype was picked up a small number of times. The chain joins TRBV29-1 to TRBJ2-1, with TRBD1 matching over 7 bases. The CDR3 sequence is 13 residues long. The V gene end was trimmed by 4 bases and the J gene end by 8 bases; junction bases not matched to a gene: 8. Germline assignment: CDR1 SQVTM and CDR2 ANQGSEA. In nucleotides, the CDR3 is TGCAGCGTTGCCGACAGGGTGAGGGATGAGCAGTTCTTC. Translating it yields CSVADRVRDEQFF.

This sequence joins TRBV25-1 and TRBJ2-3; 10 bases are shared with TRBD2. CDR3 length: 14 residues. V shed 4 bases and J 6 bases; nucleotides not matched to a gene: 4. Germline CDR1 reads MGHDK; CDR2 reads SYGVNS. CDR3 nucleotide sequence: TGTGCCAGCAGTGTGGGGACTAGCGTCGATACGCAGTATTTT. The encoded protein is CASSVGTSVDTQYF.

V usage is TRBV6-1 and J usage is TRBJ2-7, with D unresolved. V was pared by 10 bases and J by 11 bases, with 24 bases between. CDR3 length: 13 amino acids. Germline V lookup: CDR1 MNHNS, CDR2 SASEGT. CDR3 coding DNA: TGTGCCAACTACCGCAGCCCGGGCCTCCGTGAGTACTTC. Translated, it gives CANYRSPGLREYF.

This clonotype was recorded a few times. V and J are TRBV2 and TRBJ1-5; no firm D call. V lost 3 bases and J lost 9, with 15 bases in between. This CDR3 is built from 14 residues. Germline V gives CDR1 SNHLY, CDR2 FYNNEI. This CDR3 reads CASSENSALGPQHF. CDR3 in DNA: TGTGCCAGCAGTGAGAACAGCGCCCTGGGGCCCCAGCATTTT.

In this sample, this clonotype turned up many times. V and J are TRBV3-1 and TRBJ2-1, with TRBD2 identical over 10 bases. The germline CDR1 and CDR2 sequences are LGHDT and YNNKEL (reference sequence). J gave up 5 bases and V 3 bases, and 13 bases lay outside the gene matches. This CDR3 is built from 18 residues. The CDR3 sequence: CASSQARTGTSDHNEQFF. CDR3 DNA sequence: TGTGCCAGCAGCCAGGCCCGGACCGGGACTAGCGACCACAATGAGCAGTTCTTC.

J is TRBJ2-7 and V is TRBV5-1; TRBD2 agrees at 7 bases. J lost 4 bases, V lost 0 bases, and 7 bases had no gene match. The CDR3 sequence is 15 residues long. The germline V gene encodes CDR1 SGHRS and CDR2 YFSETQ. The chain's CDR3 is CASSLESSGTYEQYF. For the CDR3, the DNA is TGCGCCAGCAGCTTGGAGTCTAGCGGAACTTACGAGCAGTACTTC. The full variable domain, rest sourced from reference TRBV5-1 and TRBJ2-7, is KAGVTQTPRYLIKTRGQQVTLSCSPISGHRSVSWYQQTPGQGLQFLFEYFSETQRNKGNFPGRFSGRQFSNSRSEMNVSTLELGDSALYLCASSLESSGTYEQYFGPGTRLTVT.

The rearrangement joins TRBV6-2 or TRBV6-3 to TRBJ2-7, with D unresolved. This CDR3 comprises 15 residues. The germline V and J ends were trimmed by 7 bases and 3 bases, with 19 bases remaining between them. Germline-derived CDR1 and CDR2 are MNHEY and SVGEGT. The DNA for the CDR3 is TGTGCCAGCACCAGAGGTCGGCGGAGAAACTACGAGCAGTACGTC. This codes for CASTRGRRRNYEQYV.